The 20 T cell receptor beta chains below were found in one sample sequenced in a study of cytomegalovirus exposure and HLA in healthy donors. Using immunoSEQ multiplex PCR, the repertoire was profiled, and TCRdb retains in-frame clones only, with some absent. The data show 55,000 to 75,000 clones, over 85% seen once. Sample: PBMCs. The receptors come from a man between 18 and 29 years old in good health and CMV-seropositive.

This rearrangement joins TRBV27 to TRBJ2-1, with D possibly TRBD1 on 5 matching bases. Germline CDR1 is MNHEY and CDR2 is SMNVEV (reference sequence). V lost 4 bases and J 9 bases, leaving 25 bases between the germline ends. This CDR3 region has 17 residues. The CDR3 spells CASSSVLRSTGDSEQFF. The CDR3 coding sequence is TGTGCCAGCAGTTCCGTACTTAGATCGACTGGAGACAGTGAGCAGTTCTTC.

The V call is TRBV5-1, the J call TRBJ2-5; D gene unclear. Deletions cut 0 bases from V and 3 bases from J, with 6 bases between. Germline CDR1 is SGHRS and CDR2 is YFSETQ. This CDR3 has 13 amino acids. CDR3 loop: CASSLARKETQYF. In DNA, the CDR3 is TGCGCCAGCAGCTTGGCCAGGAAAGAGACCCAGTACTTC.

In DNA form, the CDR3 reads TGTGCCAGCAAGGAGGGGCGGGCAGATACGCAGTATTTT. Residues: CASKEGRADTQYF. The V gene is TRBV2, the J gene TRBJ2-3; possibly TRBD2 for D (6 bases). Per the germline V gene, CDR1 is SNHLY and CDR2 is FYNNEI. This CDR3 has 13 residues. The germline V and J ends were trimmed by 7 bases and 4 bases, with 12 bases remaining between them.

This chain connects TRBV2 to TRBJ2-2; 8 positions agree with TRBD2. J lost 5 bases, V lost 6 bases, and 8 bases had no gene match. Germline CDR1 is SNHLY and CDR2 is FYNNEI. CDR3 length equals 15 residues. CDR3 sequence: CASSTGLGRTGELFF. CDR3 sequence (DNA): TGTGCCAGCAGCACGGGACTAGGGCGAACCGGGGAGCTGTTTTTT.

The chain recombines TRBV11-2 with TRBJ2-7, with 8 bases identical to TRBD1. Germline V gene lookup returns CDR1 SGHAT and CDR2 FQNNGV. The CDR3 totals 13 residues. After removal of 2 bases from V and 4 bases from J, the junction contained 1 base not matched to a gene. The CDR3 sequence: CASSLTGGYEQYF. CDR3 nucleotides: TGTGCCAGCAGCTTAACAGGGGGGTACGAGCAGTACTTC.

V is TRBV5-1 and J is TRBJ2-1; 12 bases are shared with TRBD2. This CDR3 is built from 16 residues. From germline, CDR1 is SGHRS and CDR2 YFSETQ. J was trimmed by 4 bases and V by 1 base; bases with no gene match: 3. In DNA form, the CDR3 reads TGCGCCAGCAGCTTGACTAGCGGGGGGTCTTACAATGAGCAGTTCTTC. This translates into CASSLTSGGSYNEQFF.

The chain has TRBV7-6 and TRBJ2-1, with 15 nucleotides matching TRBD2. This CDR3 is 17 amino acids long. Germline lookup yields CDR1 SGHVS and CDR2 FNYEAQ. The ends lost 2 bases at V and 7 bases at J; junction bases unmatched: 6. The CDR3 sequence: CASSLRTSGRARNEQFF. Written as DNA, the CDR3 is TGTGCCAGCAGCTTAAGGACTAGCGGGAGGGCCAGGAATGAGCAGTTCTTC. Looking up the rest from reference TRBV7-6 and TRBJ2-1 gives the full variable domain: GAGVSQSPRYKVTKRGQDVALRCDPISGHVSLYWYRQALGQGPEFLTYFNYEAQQDKSGLPNDRFSAERPEGSISTLTIQRTEQRDSAMYRCASSLRTSGRARNEQFFGPGTRLTVL.

The chain links TRBV9 to TRBJ2-3; D may be TRBD1 (5 bases). Between the trimmed V and J ends, which lost 0 bases and 4 bases, there was a span of 15 bases. The CDR3 is 16 amino acids. Germline V gene data show CDR1 as SGDLS and CDR2 as YYNGEE. CDR3 nucleotide sequence: TGTGCCAGCAGCGTAGGTGCGGCAGGGTCGGCAGATACGCAGTATTTT. This sequence encodes CASSVGAAGSADTQYF.

V usage is TRBV21-1 and J usage is TRBJ2-2; TRBD1, the D gene given by the table, was not confirmed from the DNA. TRBV21-1 counts as a pseudogene. The length of the CDR3 is 17 residues. CDR3 residues: CASSKAGQGNGTGELFF. CDR3 sequence (DNA): TGTGCCAGCAGCAAAGCGGGTCAGGGGAATGGGACCGGGGAGCTGTTTTTT.

The CDR3 region has the DNA TGTGCCAGCAGTGAAAGCGGGGGGGCGGGCAATACGCAGTATTTT. This encodes CASSESGGAGNTQYF. V and J are TRBV6-1 and TRBJ2-3, with 10 positions matching TRBD2. Germline loops: CDR1 MNHNS, CDR2 SASEGT. The V gene end was trimmed by 2 bases and the J gene end by 7 bases; junction bases not matched to a gene: 6. The CDR3 spans 15 residues.

The CDR3 is CAISESAGSYEQYF. The CDR3 DNA is TGTGCCATCAGTGAGTCGGCAGGCTCCTACGAGCAGTACTTC. V gene TRBV10-3 combines with J gene TRBJ2-7; D remains unclear. CDR1 ENHRY and CDR2 SYGVKD come from the germline V gene. The V and J ends lost 0 bases and 0 bases respectively, with 6 bases between them. This CDR3 has 14 amino acids.

This chain connects TRBV7-9 to TRBJ2-1; perhaps TRBD1 as D (5 bases). V shed 3 bases and J shed 7 bases, with 10 bases lying between them. The CDR3 is 13 amino acids. The germline gives CDR1 SEHNR, CDR2 FQNEAQ (reference sequence). In DNA form, the CDR3 reads TGTGCCAGCAGCTTGGATAGGGGAAATGAGCAGTTCTTC. It yields the protein CASSLDRGNEQFF.

The J gene is TRBJ2-1, the V gene TRBV7-6; a weak D match, TRBD1 (5 bases). Trimming stripped 1 base from V and 8 bases from J, with 12 bases between. Germline CDR1 is SGHVS and CDR2 is FNYEAQ. This CDR3 is 14 amino acids long. The DNA for the CDR3 is TGTGCCAGCAGCTTAGAGGGGCGTATCCATGAGCAGTTCTTC. Its protein product is CASSLEGRIHEQFF.

The V gene is TRBV14, the J gene TRBJ2-7; TRBD2 matches 10 bases. Germline trimming cut 1 base from V and 6 bases from J; bases unmatched to any gene: 6. Germline V lookup: CDR1 SGHDN, CDR2 FVKESK. The CDR3 runs to 15 residues. In DNA, the CDR3 is TGTGCCAGCAGCCAAGTGAGCGGGAGGGCCACCGAGCAGTACTTC. This codes for CASSQVSGRATEQYF.

The chain joins TRBV6-4 to TRBJ2-7; D possibly corresponds to TRBD2 (5 bases). The length of the CDR3 is 16 residues. Germline CDR1 is MRHNA and CDR2 is SNTAGT. V was pared by 0 bases and J by 1 base, with 13 bases between. The CDR3 DNA reads as TGTGCCAGCAGTGACTCGGATGGGAGTCAATCCTACGAGCAGTACTTC. This encodes CASSDSDGSQSYEQYF.

This chain connects TRBV11-2 to TRBJ1-4; 7 positions agree with TRBD1. The CDR3 contains 16 residues. Germline CDR1 SGHAT, CDR2 FQNNGV. Trimming cost V 5 bases and J 2 bases; bases outside gene matches: 8. This CDR3 reads CASSQKGGATNEKLFF. The CDR3 region has the DNA TGTGCCAGCAGCCAAAAAGGGGGCGCGACTAATGAAAAACTGTTTTTT.

This rearrangement joins TRBV6-6 to TRBJ1-2; 9 bases are shared with TRBD1. CDR3 length: 15 residues. The germline V gene has CDR1 MNHNY and CDR2 SVGAGI (reference sequence). Germline trimming cut 6 bases from V and 1 base from J; bases unmatched to any gene: 6. The CDR3 DNA reads TGTGCCAGCAGAGAACCGGGACAGGGTAACTATGGCTACACCTTC. Its protein is CASREPGQGNYGYTF.

The genes are TRBV14 and TRBJ2-1; 8 positions match TRBD1. This CDR3 has 14 residues. The V and J ends lost 7 bases and 6 bases, in that order; junction bases with no gene match: 8. Germline assignment: CDR1 SGHDN and CDR2 FVKESK. The CDR3 loop is CASKRDRLGNEQFF. DNA of the CDR3: TGTGCCAGCAAACGGGACAGGTTGGGCAATGAGCAGTTCTTC. Looking up the rest from reference TRBV14 and TRBJ2-1 gives the full variable domain: EAGVTQFPSHSVIEKGQTVTLRCDPISGHDNLYWYRRVMGKEIKFLLHFVKESKQDESGMPNNRFLAERTGGTYSTLKVQPAELEDSGVYFCASKRDRLGNEQFFGPGTRLTVL.

V usage is TRBV13 and J usage is TRBJ2-7, with D possibly TRBD1 on 6 matching bases. Germline V lookup: CDR1 PRHDT, CDR2 FYEKMQ (reference sequence). This CDR3 is 13 amino acids long. V dropped 7 bases and J dropped 2 bases, with 12 bases sitting between them. The CDR3 DNA follows: TGTGCCAGCAAGGGGGTCCCGACCTACGAGCAGTACTTC. Protein product: CASKGVPTYEQYF. The full variable domain, with the rest looked up from reference TRBV13 and TRBJ2-7, is AAGVIQSPRHLIKEKRETATLKCYPIPRHDTVYWYQQGPGQDPQFLISFYEKMQSDKGSIPDRFSAQQFSDYHSELNMSSLELGDSALYFCASKGVPTYEQYFGPGTRLTVT.

The V call is TRBV19, the J call TRBJ1-5; maybe TRBD1 (5 bases). The CDR3 runs to 15 residues. Germline-derived CDR1 and CDR2 are LNHDA and SQIVND (reference sequence). V was shortened by 1 base and J by 5 bases, with 12 bases between the two germline ends. The chain's CDR3 is CASSIVWGGYQPQHF. The CDR3 DNA sequence: TGTGCCAGTAGTATAGTATGGGGGGGTTATCAGCCCCAGCATTTT.